One and the same sample provided the 3 T cell receptor beta chains below, sequenced in a study of blood T cell repertoires in COVID-19. Measured with immunoSEQ multiplex PCR; TCRdb has only the in-frame clones, and not every one. The repertoire holds approximately 80,000 clones, with roughly four fifths as singletons. Sequencing was carried out using peripheral blood. The receptor source for this set is a human donor in a cohort sampled during active COVID-19.

This chain connects TRBV12-5 to TRBJ2-5, with 15 nucleotides matching TRBD2. J gave up 5 bases and V 5 bases, and 9 bases lay outside the gene matches. The CDR3 has 17 amino acids. Germline V gives CDR1 LGHNT, CDR2 FRNRAP. CDR3 amino acids: CASGLGLAGGEGETQYF. The CDR3 region has the DNA TGTGCTAGTGGTCTGGGACTAGCGGGGGGTGAGGGGGAGACCCAGTACTTC.

This rearrangement joins TRBV19 to TRBJ1-5, with a weak D call TRBD1 (5 bases). The V and J ends lost 5 bases and 2 bases respectively, with 13 bases between them. The CDR3 covers 15 residues. Per the germline V gene, CDR1 is LNHDA and CDR2 is SQIVND (reference sequence). The CDR3 loop is CASSSRGGGNQPQHF. The CDR3 nucleotides are TGTGCCAGTAGTTCCCGGGGGGGTGGCAATCAGCCCCAGCATTTT. Variable domain in full (rest from reference TRBV19 and TRBJ1-5): DGGITQSPKYLFRKEGQNVTLSCEQNLNHDAMYWYRQDPGQGLRLIYYSQIVNDFQKGDIAEGYSVSREKKESFPLTVTSAQKNPTAFYLCASSSRGGGNQPQHFGDGTRLSIL.

This clone appeared a single time. The chain employs TRBV4-1 and TRBJ2-1; D possibly corresponds to TRBD1 (6 bases). Between the trimmed V and J ends, which lost 4 bases and 5 bases, there was a span of 21 bases. The CDR3 has 17 amino acids. From germline, CDR1 is MGHRA and CDR2 YSYEKL. The CDR3 DNA is TGCGCCAGCAGCCGGGATCCAATCAGGGGCGCGAACAATGAGCAGTTCTTC. As protein: CASSRDPIRGANNEQFF.